This is a list of T cell receptor beta chains from one sample in a study of shared clonotypes between healthy human individuals. The data were produced by immunoSEQ multiplex PCR, yet TCRdb's version contains in-frame clones alone and is incomplete. The sample lists millions of clones, roughly 94% occurring once. The sequenced sample was naive CD4+ T cells sorted from blood. Every receptor here comes from a man younger than 35 in good health. Each CDR3 is given with its conserved first and last residue. A D gene is named only where the DNA matches it firmly. Only part of the rows carry a size: once, few, many, or a class if the clone is expanded.

TRBJ2-7,-,TRBV6-5,-,CASRGSSYEQYF,TGTGCCAGCCGCGGGTCCAGCTACGAGCAGTACTTC
TRBJ1-2,TRBD1,TRBV5-1,-,CASNPVQGIYGYTF,TGCGCCAGCAACCCAGTACAGGGGATCTATGGCTACACCTTC
TRBJ1-5,-,TRBV19,-,CASSLGGSGNQPQHF,TGTGCCAGTAGTTTAGGGGGTTCGGGCAATCAGCCCCAGCATTTT
TRBJ1-1,-,TRBV5-1,-,CASSLSGDFGTEAFF,TGCGCCAGCAGCTTGTCAGGAGATTTCGGCACTGAAGCTTTCTTT
TRBJ1-4,TRBD1,TRBV5-6,-,CASSFLGQRNEKLFF,TGTGCCAGCAGCTTTTTGGGACAGCGTAATGAAAAACTGTTTTTT
TRBJ2-5,-,TRBV11-2,-,CASSLGSRAQETQYF,TGTGCCAGCAGCTTAGGGTCAAGGGCTCAAGAGACCCAGTACTTC
TRBJ1-3,-,TRBV7-9,-,CASSTQGQTDSGNTIYF,TGTGCCAGCAGCACCCAAGGGCAGACCGATTCTGGAAACACCATATATTTT
TRBJ1-1,-,TRBV6-5,-,CASRLNGNVNTEAFF,TGTGCCAGCCGATTAAACGGGAATGTGAACACTGAAGCTTTCTTT
TRBJ2-7,TRBD1,TRBV7-8,once,CASSLQDRGPYEQYF,TGTGCCAGCAGCTTACAGGACAGGGGGCCTTACGAGCAGTACTTC
TRBJ2-3,TRBD1,TRBV12-5,-,CASGSGQVITADTQYF,TGTGCTAGTGGTTCAGGACAGGTTATCACGGCAGATACGCAGTATTTT
TRBJ2-6,-,TRBV6-6,once,CASSRDGRSGANVLTF,TGTGCCAGCAGTAGGGACGGCCGCTCTGGGGCCAACGTCCTGACTTTC
TRBJ1-4,TRBD1,TRBV7-9,-,CASSPRTGLGEKLFF,TGTGCCAGCAGCCCCCGGACAGGGTTGGGTGAAAAACTGTTTTTT
TRBJ2-5,TRBD1,TRBV29-1,-,CSGGQQETQYF,TGCAGCGGGGGACAGCAAGAGACCCAGTACTTC
TRBJ2-6,TRBD1,TRBV10-2,-,CASSERTGVAGANVLTF,TGCGCCAGCAGTGAGCGGACAGGGGTGGCTGGGGCCAACGTCCTGACTTTC
TRBJ2-1,-,TRBV7-2,-,CASSLRGGNLNEQFF,TGTGCCAGCAGCTTACGTGGAGGGAACCTTAATGAGCAGTTCTTC
TRBJ2-5,-,TRBV29-1,-,CSVAQGLGETQYF,TGCAGCGTAGCGCAGGGTTTGGGAGAGACCCAGTACTTC
TRBJ2-2,TRBD1,TRBV29-1,-,CSVGQGAANTGELFF,TGCAGCGTAGGACAGGGGGCGGCGAACACCGGGGAGCTGTTTTTT
TRBJ1-3,-,TRBV12-5,once,CASGSPSYTIYF,TGTGCTAGTGGTTCTCCTTCGTACACCATATATTTT
TRBJ2-7,-,TRBV6-6,-,CASSFNRYEQYF,TGTGCCAGCAGTTTCAACCGCTACGAGCAGTACTTC
TRBJ1-5,TRBD1,TRBV19,-,CASSTQGTSNQPQHF,TGTGCCAGTAGTACACAGGGGACAAGCAATCAGCCCCAGCATTTT
TRBJ1-4,TRBD1,TRBV5-1,-,CASSPTGGTNEKLFF,TGCGCCAGCAGCCCCACAGGGGGCACTAATGAAAAACTGTTTTTT
TRBJ1-3,-,TRBV6-5,-,CASSRQHSGNTIYF,TGTGCCAGCAGCCGTCAGCACTCTGGAAACACCATATATTTT
TRBJ1-1,-,TRBV11-2,-,CASSIQENTEAFF,TGTGCCAGCAGCATTCAAGAGAACACTGAAGCTTTCTTT
TRBJ2-6,-,TRBV30,-,CAWSVTGTPSGANVLTF,TGTGCCTGGAGTGTAACAGGGACTCCCTCTGGGGCCAACGTCCTGACTTTC
TRBJ2-7,-,TRBV5-1,-,CASRWDTNYEQYF,TGCGCCAGCAGGTGGGACACCAACTACGAGCAGTACTTC
TRBJ2-7,TRBD2,TRBV6-6,-,CASSYSRAGGGYEQYF,TGTGCCAGCAGTTACTCGAGGGCGGGAGGGGGGTACGAGCAGTACTTC
TRBJ2-2,-,TRBV19,-,CASSMRGTGELFF,TGTGCCAGTAGTATGAGGGGCACCGGGGAGCTGTTTTTT
TRBJ1-1,-,TRBV7-9,-,CASSLDGGNTEAFF,TGTGCCAGCAGCTTAGATGGAGGAAACACTGAAGCTTTCTTT
TRBJ2-1,-,TRBV29-1,-,CSVYGNNEQFF,TGCAGCGTTTACGGCAACAATGAGCAGTTCTTC
TRBJ2-2,-,TRBV6-5,-,CASSLYTGHAGELFF,TGTGCCAGCAGCCTCTATACGGGGCACGCCGGGGAGCTGTTTTTT
TRBJ2-1,TRBD1,TRBV5-1,-,CASMSDRVHGEQFF,TGCGCCAGCATGTCGGACAGGGTTCACGGTGAGCAGTTCTTC
TRBJ1-1,TRBD1,TRBV7-2,-,CASSLTQGSRTEAFF,TGTGCCAGCAGCCTCACACAGGGGTCGCGCACTGAAGCTTTCTTT
TRBJ2-2,-,TRBV5-1,-,CASSLPDKTGELFF,TGCGCCAGCAGCTTGCCAGATAAGACAGGGGAGCTGTTTTTT
TRBJ1-5,-,TRBV30,-,CAWGLGRPNQPQHF,TGTGCCTGGGGTTTAGGACGGCCCAATCAGCCCCAGCATTTT
TRBJ2-1,TRBD2,TRBV2,-,CASSDSGGVYNEQFF,TGTGCCAGCAGTGATTCCGGGGGGGTATACAATGAGCAGTTCTTC
TRBJ2-6,-,TRBV7-9,-,CASSPPGANVLTF,TGTGCCAGCAGCCCTCCTGGGGCCAACGTCCTGACTTTC
TRBJ2-7,-,TRBV7-9,-,CASSLNPYEQYF,TGTGCCAGCAGCTTAAATCCTTACGAGCAGTACTTC
TRBJ2-1,-,TRBV6-1,-,CASRPLGNEQFF,TGTGCCAGCAGGCCTCTAGGGAATGAGCAGTTCTTC
TRBJ1-2,TRBD1,TRBV15,-,CATSRTGGGYTF,TGTGCCACCAGCAGGACAGGGGGTGGCTACACCTTC
TRBJ2-7,TRBD1,TRBV6-1,-,CASRTGTGGYEQYF,TGTGCCAGCAGGACCGGGACAGGTGGTTACGAGCAGTACTTC
TRBJ2-1,TRBD1,TRBV19,-,CASSIRQGNEQFF,TGTGCCAGTAGTATAAGACAGGGGAATGAGCAGTTCTTC
TRBJ1-5,-,TRBV19,-,CASIGSPSNQPQHF,TGTGCCAGTATCGGCAGCCCTTCCAATCAGCCCCAGCATTTT
TRBJ2-7,TRBD2,TRBV27,-,CASFGEGSSYEQYF,TGTGCCAGCTTTGGGGAGGGGAGCTCCTACGAGCAGTACTTC
TRBJ2-7,TRBD2,TRBV6-1,-,CASSGGGTEYEQYF,TGTGCCAGCAGTGGGGGGGGGACCGAGTACGAGCAGTACTTC
TRBJ2-7,-,TRBV7-2,-,CASSLASPSYEQYF,TGTGCCAGCAGCTTAGCGAGCCCCTCCTACGAGCAGTACTTC
TRBJ2-5,TRBD1,TRBV9,-,CASSAGQGVIQETQYF,TGTGCCAGCAGCGCAGGACAGGGGGTTATCCAAGAGACCCAGTACTTC
TRBJ2-7,TRBD1,TRBV6-5,-,CASSPRTGGYYEQYF,TGTGCCAGCAGCCCTCGGACAGGGGGATACTACGAGCAGTACTTC
TRBJ1-1,-,TRBV29-1,-,CSAGGAPEAFF,TGCAGCGCCGGGGGGGCCCCTGAAGCTTTCTTT
TRBJ2-6,-,TRBV5-1,-,CASRGPSSGANVLTF,TGCGCCAGCAGGGGACCGTCCTCTGGGGCCAACGTCCTGACTTTC
TRBJ2-2,TRBD1,TRBV7-6,-,CASSFGTAYKLFF,TGTGCCAGCAGCTTCGGGACAGCGTATAAGCTGTTTTTT
TRBJ2-7,-,TRBV20-1,-,CSARDGYEQYF,TGCAGTGCTAGGGACGGGTACGAGCAGTACTTC